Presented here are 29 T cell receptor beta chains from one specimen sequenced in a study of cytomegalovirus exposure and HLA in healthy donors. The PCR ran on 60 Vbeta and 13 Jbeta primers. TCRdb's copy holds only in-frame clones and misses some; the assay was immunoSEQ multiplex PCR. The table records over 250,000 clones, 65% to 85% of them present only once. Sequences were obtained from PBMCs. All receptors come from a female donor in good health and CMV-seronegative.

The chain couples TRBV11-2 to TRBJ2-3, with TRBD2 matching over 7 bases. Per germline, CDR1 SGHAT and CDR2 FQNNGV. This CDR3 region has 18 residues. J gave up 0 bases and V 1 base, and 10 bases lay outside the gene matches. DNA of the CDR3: TGTGCCAGCAGCTTAGTTCTAGTGGCTAGCGGAAGCACAGATACGCAGTATTTT. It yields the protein CASSLVLVASGSTDTQYF.

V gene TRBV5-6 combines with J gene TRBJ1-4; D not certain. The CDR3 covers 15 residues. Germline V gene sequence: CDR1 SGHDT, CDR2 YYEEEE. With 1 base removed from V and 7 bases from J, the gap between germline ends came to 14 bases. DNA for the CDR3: TGTGCCAGCAGCTTGTTGGAGGAAAGGACTGAAAAACTGTTTTTT. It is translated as CASSLLEERTEKLFF.

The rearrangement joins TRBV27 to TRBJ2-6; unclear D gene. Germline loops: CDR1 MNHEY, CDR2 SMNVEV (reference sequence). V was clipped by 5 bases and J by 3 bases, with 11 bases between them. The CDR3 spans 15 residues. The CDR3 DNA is TGTGCCAGCAGTACTTTCCGGGTTGGGGCCAACGTCCTGACTTTC. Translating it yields CASSTFRVGANVLTF.

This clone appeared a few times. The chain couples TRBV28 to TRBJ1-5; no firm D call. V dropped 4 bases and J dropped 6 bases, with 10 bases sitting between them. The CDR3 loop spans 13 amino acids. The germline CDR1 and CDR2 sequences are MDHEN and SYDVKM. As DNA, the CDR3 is TGTGCCAGCAGTTCGACCCGGGTTCAGCCCCAGCATTTT. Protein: CASSSTRVQPQHF. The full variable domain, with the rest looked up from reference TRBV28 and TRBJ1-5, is DVKVTQSSRYLVKRTGEKVFLECVQDMDHENMFWYRQDPGLGLRLIYFSYDVKMKEKGDIPEGYSVSREKKERFSLILESASTNQTSMYLCASSSTRVQPQHFGDGTRLSIL.

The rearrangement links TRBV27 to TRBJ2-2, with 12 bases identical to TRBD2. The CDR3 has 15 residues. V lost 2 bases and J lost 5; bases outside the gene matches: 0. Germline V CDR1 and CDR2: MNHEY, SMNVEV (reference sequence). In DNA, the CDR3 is TGTGCCAGCAGTTTAACTAGCGGGAGGACCGGGGAGCTGTTTTTT. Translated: CASSLTSGRTGELFF.

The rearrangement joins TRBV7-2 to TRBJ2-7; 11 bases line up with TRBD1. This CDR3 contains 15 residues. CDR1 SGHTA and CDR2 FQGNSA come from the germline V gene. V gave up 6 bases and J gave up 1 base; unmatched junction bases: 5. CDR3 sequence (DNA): TGTGCCAGCAGTTTCGGGACAGGGGGATCCTACGAGCAGTACTTC. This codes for CASSFGTGGSYEQYF.

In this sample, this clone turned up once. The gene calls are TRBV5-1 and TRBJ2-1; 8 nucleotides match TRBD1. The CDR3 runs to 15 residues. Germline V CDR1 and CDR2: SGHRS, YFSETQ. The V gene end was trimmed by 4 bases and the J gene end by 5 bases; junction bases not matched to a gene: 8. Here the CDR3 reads CASSPGQGGDNEQFF. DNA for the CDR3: TGCGCCAGCAGCCCAGGACAGGGAGGCGACAATGAGCAGTTCTTC.

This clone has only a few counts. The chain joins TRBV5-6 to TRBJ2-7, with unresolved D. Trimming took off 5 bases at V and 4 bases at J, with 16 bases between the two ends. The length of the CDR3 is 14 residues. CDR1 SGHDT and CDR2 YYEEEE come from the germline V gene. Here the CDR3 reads CASSRGFLLYEQYF. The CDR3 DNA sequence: TGTGCCAGCAGTAGAGGATTTTTACTTTACGAGCAGTACTTC.

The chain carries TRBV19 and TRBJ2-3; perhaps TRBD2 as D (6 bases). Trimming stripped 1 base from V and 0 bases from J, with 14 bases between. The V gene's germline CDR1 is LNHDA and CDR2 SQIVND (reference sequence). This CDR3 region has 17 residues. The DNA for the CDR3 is TGTGCCAGTAGTATAGGGACTACCTCTGCTAGCACAGATACGCAGTATTTT. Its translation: CASSIGTTSASTDTQYF.

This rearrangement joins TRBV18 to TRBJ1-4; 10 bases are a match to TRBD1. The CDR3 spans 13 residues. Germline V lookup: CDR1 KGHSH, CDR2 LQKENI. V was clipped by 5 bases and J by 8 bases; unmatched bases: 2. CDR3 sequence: CASSAGQGEKLFF. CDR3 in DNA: TGTGCCAGCTCAGCGGGACAGGGGGAAAAACTGTTTTTT.

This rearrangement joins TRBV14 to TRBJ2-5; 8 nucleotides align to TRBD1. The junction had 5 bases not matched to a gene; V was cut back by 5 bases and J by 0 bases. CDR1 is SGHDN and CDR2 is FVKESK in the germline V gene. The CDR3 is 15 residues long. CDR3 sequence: CASSKTGGYQETQYF. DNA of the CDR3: TGTGCCAGCAGCAAAACAGGGGGGTACCAAGAGACCCAGTACTTC.

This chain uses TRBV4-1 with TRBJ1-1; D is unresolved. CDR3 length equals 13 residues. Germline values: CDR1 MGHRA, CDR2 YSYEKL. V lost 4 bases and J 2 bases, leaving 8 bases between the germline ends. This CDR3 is CASSLGVNTEAFF. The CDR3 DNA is TGCGCCAGCAGCCTCGGTGTAAACACTGAAGCTTTCTTT.

The DNA of the CDR3 is TGTGCCTGGAGTGTACGGGGGGGTGGGGCCAACGTCCTGACTTTC. It codes for CAWSVRGGGANVLTF. This chain connects TRBV30 to TRBJ2-6, with 8 positions matching TRBD2. The V segment lost 0 bases and the J segment 3 bases; nucleotides outside the gene matches: 1. Per the germline V gene, CDR1 is GTSNPN and CDR2 is SVGIG (reference sequence). The CDR3 extends over 15 amino acids.

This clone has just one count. CDR3 sequence (DNA): TGTGCCAGTAGGTATGTCATCGGACAAGAGGTAAGAGGCAATCAGCCCCAGCATTTT. This encodes CASRYVIGQEVRGNQPQHF. This chain uses TRBV19 with TRBJ1-5; D possibly corresponds to TRBD1 (5 bases). This CDR3 region has 19 residues. Trimming removed 6 bases from V and 2 bases from J, with 26 bases in between. Germline-derived CDR1 and CDR2 are LNHDA and SQIVND (reference sequence).

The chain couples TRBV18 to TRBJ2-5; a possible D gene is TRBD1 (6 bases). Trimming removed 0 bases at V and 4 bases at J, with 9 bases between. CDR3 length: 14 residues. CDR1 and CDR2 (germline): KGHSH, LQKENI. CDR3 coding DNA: TGTGCCAGCTCACCACCGGGGGCGGGAGAGACCCAGTACTTC. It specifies CASSPPGAGETQYF.

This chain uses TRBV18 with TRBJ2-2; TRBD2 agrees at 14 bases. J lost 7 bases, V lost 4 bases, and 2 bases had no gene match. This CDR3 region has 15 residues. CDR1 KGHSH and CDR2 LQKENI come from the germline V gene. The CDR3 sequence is CASSLGTSGSGELFF. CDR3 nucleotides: TGTGCCAGCTCACTCGGGACTAGCGGGAGCGGGGAGCTGTTTTTT.

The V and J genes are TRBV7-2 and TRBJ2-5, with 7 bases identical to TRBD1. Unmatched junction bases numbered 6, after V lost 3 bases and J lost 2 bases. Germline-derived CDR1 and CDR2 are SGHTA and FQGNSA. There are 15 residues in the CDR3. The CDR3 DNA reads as TGTGCCAGCAGCTTTGGGGGACAGACGCAAGAGACCCAGTACTTC. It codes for CASSFGGQTQETQYF.

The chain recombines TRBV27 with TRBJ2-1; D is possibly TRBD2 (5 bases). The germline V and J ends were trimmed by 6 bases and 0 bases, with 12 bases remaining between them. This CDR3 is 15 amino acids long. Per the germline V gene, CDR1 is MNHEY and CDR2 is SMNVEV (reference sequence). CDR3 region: CASRDGLPSYNEQFF. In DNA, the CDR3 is TGTGCCAGCAGGGACGGACTGCCCTCCTACAATGAGCAGTTCTTC.

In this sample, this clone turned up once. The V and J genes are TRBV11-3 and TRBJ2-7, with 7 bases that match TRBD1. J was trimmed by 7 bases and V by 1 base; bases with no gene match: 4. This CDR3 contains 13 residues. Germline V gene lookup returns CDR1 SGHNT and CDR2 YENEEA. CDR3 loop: CASSLVAGGEQYF. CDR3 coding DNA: TGTGCCAGCAGCTTAGTAGCAGGGGGAGAGCAGTACTTC.

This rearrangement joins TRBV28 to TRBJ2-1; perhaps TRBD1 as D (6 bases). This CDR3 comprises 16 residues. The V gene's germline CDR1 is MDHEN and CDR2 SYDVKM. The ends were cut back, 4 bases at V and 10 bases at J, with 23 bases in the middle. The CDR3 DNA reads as TGTGCCAGCAGTTCGCTGACAGGCTCTCGTTCGGAAGAGCAGTTCTTC. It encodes CASSSLTGSRSEEQFF.

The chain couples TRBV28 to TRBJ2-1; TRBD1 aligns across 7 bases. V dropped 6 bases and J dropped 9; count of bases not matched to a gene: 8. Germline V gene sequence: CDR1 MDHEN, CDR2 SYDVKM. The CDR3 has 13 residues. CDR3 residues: CASRRTGLGEQFF. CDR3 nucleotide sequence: TGTGCCAGCAGGAGGACAGGCCTGGGTGAGCAGTTCTTC.

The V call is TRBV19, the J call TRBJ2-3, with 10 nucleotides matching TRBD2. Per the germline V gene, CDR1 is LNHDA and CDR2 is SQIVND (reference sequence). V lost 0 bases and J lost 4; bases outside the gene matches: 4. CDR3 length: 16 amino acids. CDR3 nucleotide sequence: TGTGCCAGTAGTATAGATCTAGCGGGAGCCCCAGATACGCAGTATTTT. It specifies CASSIDLAGAPDTQYF.

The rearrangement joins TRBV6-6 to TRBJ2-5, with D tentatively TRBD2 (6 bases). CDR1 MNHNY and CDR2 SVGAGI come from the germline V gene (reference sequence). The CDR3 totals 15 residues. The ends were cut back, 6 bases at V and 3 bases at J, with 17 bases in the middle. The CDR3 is CASRHLGRREETQYF. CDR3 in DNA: TGTGCCAGCAGGCACCTAGGGAGGAGGGAAGAGACCCAGTACTTC.

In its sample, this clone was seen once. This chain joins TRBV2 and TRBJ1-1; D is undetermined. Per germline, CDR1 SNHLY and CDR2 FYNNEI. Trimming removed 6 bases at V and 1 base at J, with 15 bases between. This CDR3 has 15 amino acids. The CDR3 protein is CASSPRTPGNTEAFF. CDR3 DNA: TGTGCCAGCAGCCCTCGTACACCGGGGAACACTGAAGCTTTCTTT.

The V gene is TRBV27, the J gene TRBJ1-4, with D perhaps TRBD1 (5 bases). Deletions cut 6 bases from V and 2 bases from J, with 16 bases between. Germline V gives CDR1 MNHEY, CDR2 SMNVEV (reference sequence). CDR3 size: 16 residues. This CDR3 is CASRRGMGWTNEKLFF. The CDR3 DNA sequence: TGTGCCAGCAGAAGGGGTATGGGGTGGACTAATGAAAAACTGTTTTTT.

CDR3 loop: CASSLAGGELFF. The CDR3 DNA reads TGTGCCAGCAGCCTCGCAGGCGGGGAGCTGTTTTTT. The chain combines TRBV7-9 with TRBJ2-2; no definite D call. Germline V gene lookup returns CDR1 SEHNR and CDR2 FQNEAQ (reference sequence). This CDR3 has 12 residues. Trimming took off 5 bases at V and 7 bases at J, with 8 bases between the two ends. Supplemented by reference TRBV7-9 and TRBJ2-2, the full variable domain reads DTGVSQNPRHKITKRGQNVTFRCDPISEHNRLYWYRQTLGQGPEFLTYFQNEAQLEKSRLLSDRFSAERPKGSFSTLEIQRTEQGDSAMYLCASSLAGGELFFGEGSRLTVL.

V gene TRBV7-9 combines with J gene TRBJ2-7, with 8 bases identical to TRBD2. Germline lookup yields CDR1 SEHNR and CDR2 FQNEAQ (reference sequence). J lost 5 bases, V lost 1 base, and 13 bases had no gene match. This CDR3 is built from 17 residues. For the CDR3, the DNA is TGTGCCAGCAGCTTAGATTGGAGCGGGAGTTTAAAGAACGAGCAGTACTTC. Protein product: CASSLDWSGSLKNEQYF.

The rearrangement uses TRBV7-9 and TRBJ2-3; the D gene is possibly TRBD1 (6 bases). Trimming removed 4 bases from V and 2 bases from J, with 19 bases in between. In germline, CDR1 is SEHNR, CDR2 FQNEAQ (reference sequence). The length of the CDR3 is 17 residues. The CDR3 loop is CASSYSKQGRVTDTQYF. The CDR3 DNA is TGTGCCAGCAGCTATTCCAAACAGGGTCGGGTCACAGATACGCAGTATTTT. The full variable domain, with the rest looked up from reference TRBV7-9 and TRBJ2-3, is DTGVSQNPRHKITKRGQNVTFRCDPISEHNRLYWYRQTLGQGPEFLTYFQNEAQLEKSRLLSDRFSAERPKGSFSTLEIQRTEQGDSAMYLCASSYSKQGRVTDTQYFGPGTRLTVL.

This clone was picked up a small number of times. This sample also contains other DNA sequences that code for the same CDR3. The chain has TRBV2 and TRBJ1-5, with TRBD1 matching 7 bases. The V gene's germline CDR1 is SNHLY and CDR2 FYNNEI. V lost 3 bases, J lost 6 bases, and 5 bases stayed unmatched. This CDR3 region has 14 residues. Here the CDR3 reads CASSDGQGGQPQHF. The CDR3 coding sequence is TGTGCCAGCAGTGATGGGCAGGGGGGTCAGCCCCAGCATTTT.